These 18 T cell receptor beta chains share one sample of origin, sequenced in a study of blood T cell repertoires in COVID-19. Only in-frame clones appear in the TCRdb table, and some are missing; sequencing was by immunoSEQ multiplex PCR. Of about 230,000 clones listed, over 75% are singletons. Sequencing was done on a sample of peripheral blood. The receptors come from a man aged 45-60 years with COVID-19, enrolled during active disease.

DNA of the CDR3: TGTGCCAGCAGCTTAGTGGCAGCTAGGGGTCATGAGCAGTTCTTC. As protein: CASSLVAARGHEQFF. The V and J genes are TRBV7-2 and TRBJ2-1, with D perhaps TRBD1 (5 bases). Germline CDR1 is SGHTA and CDR2 is FQGNSA. This CDR3 contains 15 residues. V dropped 1 base and J dropped 8 bases, with 15 bases sitting between them.

The chain has TRBV4-3 and TRBJ1-2, with D possibly being TRBD1 (5 bases). V gave up 5 bases and J gave up 5 bases, with 18 bases separating them. The CDR3 has 15 amino acids. From germline, CDR1 is LGHNA and CDR2 YSLEER. The CDR3 sequence: CASSLSQGSRYGYTF. The CDR3 coding sequence is TGCGCCAGCAGCTTAAGTCAGGGTTCGCGGTATGGCTACACCTTC.

The chain carries TRBV27 and TRBJ1-6; 9 bases are shared with TRBD1. The CDR3 has 17 residues. Unmatched junction bases numbered 14, after V lost 5 bases and J lost 9 bases. Per the germline V gene, CDR1 is MNHEY and CDR2 is SMNVEV (reference sequence). CDR3 coding DNA: TGTGCCAGCAGTCTCGTAGGTGGACAGGGGTCCGGTTCACCCCTCCACTTT. Amino acid sequence: CASSLVGGQGSGSPLHF.

The J gene is TRBJ2-3, the V gene TRBV27; 11 positions agree with TRBD2. This CDR3 has 16 amino acids. V lost 6 bases to trimming and J lost 3 bases; unmatched junction nucleotides: 8. Germline V lookup: CDR1 MNHEY, CDR2 SMNVEV (reference sequence). In DNA, the CDR3 is TGTGCCAGCAGCCAATATCTAGCGGGAGGTACAGATACGCAGTATTTT. The encoded protein is CASSQYLAGGTDTQYF.

This clone was counted a single time. The rearrangement uses TRBV5-1 and TRBJ1-2; 10 bases map to TRBD1. CDR3 length: 15 amino acids. With 0 bases clipped from V and 7 bases from J, the junction kept 6 bases outside the gene matches. CDR1 is SGHRS, CDR2 YFSETQ, per germline. The CDR3 sequence: CASSLGGQGVGGYTF. The CDR3 region has the DNA TGCGCCAGCAGCTTGGGCGGACAGGGGGTTGGTGGCTACACCTTC.

The chain combines TRBV27 with TRBJ1-5; D call uncertain. V gave up 5 bases and J gave up 3 bases, with 8 bases separating them. In germline, CDR1 is MNHEY, CDR2 SMNVEV (reference sequence). The CDR3 length is 13 residues. The CDR3 reads CASSVSPNQPQHF. The CDR3 nucleotides are TGTGCCAGCAGTGTGAGCCCCAATCAGCCCCAGCATTTT.

V is TRBV19 and J is TRBJ2-7, with a tentative D call TRBD2 (6 bases). Trimming took off 0 bases at V and 4 bases at J, with 13 bases between the two ends. The CDR3 is 15 amino acids. Germline loops: CDR1 LNHDA, CDR2 SQIVND (reference sequence). CDR3 nucleotides: TGTGCCAGTAGTATAGATTCGGGGCTAGCGTACGAGCAGTACTTC. Translating it yields CASSIDSGLAYEQYF. Looking up the rest from reference TRBV19 and TRBJ2-7 gives the full variable domain: DGGITQSPKYLFRKEGQNVTLSCEQNLNHDAMYWYRQDPGQGLRLIYYSQIVNDFQKGDIAEGYSVSREKKESFPLTVTSAQKNPTAFYLCASSIDSGLAYEQYFGPGTRLTVT.

V and J are TRBV18 and TRBJ2-2; the D gene is possibly TRBD1 (5 bases). With 3 bases removed from V and 4 bases from J, the gap between germline ends came to 12 bases. The CDR3 runs to 15 residues. Germline CDR1 reads KGHSH; CDR2 reads LQKENI. This CDR3 reads CASSPQRGSTGELFF. The CDR3 DNA sequence: TGTGCCAGCTCACCGCAAAGGGGAAGCACCGGGGAGCTGTTTTTT.

This chain joins TRBV7-9 and TRBJ1-1, with TRBD1 identical over 9 bases. CDR3 length: 16 amino acids. Losses at the gene ends were 4 bases for V and 1 base for J; bases not matched to a gene: 7. The V gene's germline CDR1 is SEHNR and CDR2 FQNEAQ (reference sequence). The CDR3 protein is CASSSNRGLGNTEAFF. The DNA of the CDR3 is TGTGCCAGCAGCTCGAACAGGGGGCTGGGGAACACTGAAGCTTTCTTT.

This rearrangement joins TRBV5-1 to TRBJ2-1; TRBD2 matches 14 bases. CDR1 and CDR2 (germline): SGHRS, YFSETQ. The CDR3 runs 17 residues. V shed 6 bases and J 8 bases; nucleotides not matched to a gene: 13. The CDR3 loop reads CASNLETSGRARDEQFF. The CDR3 DNA is TGCGCCAGCAATTTAGAGACTAGCGGGAGGGCCAGGGATGAGCAGTTCTTC.

J is TRBJ1-5 and V is TRBV5-1; tentative D call: TRBD1 (6 bases). This CDR3 has 14 amino acids. Looked up from germline, CDR1 is SGHRS and CDR2 is YFSETQ. Trimming removed 2 bases from V and 6 bases from J, with 12 bases in between. The CDR3 sequence: CASSLTGKGQPQHF. CDR3 coding DNA: TGCGCCAGCAGCTTAACAGGGAAAGGTCAGCCCCAGCATTTT.

This clone was observed a few times. The CDR3: CASSYRDSMDTGELFF. The CDR3 nucleotides read TGTGCCAGCAGTTACCGGGACTCGATGGACACCGGGGAGCTGTTTTTT. The V gene is TRBV28, the J gene TRBJ2-2, with a possible D match to TRBD2 (6 bases). The germline V gene encodes CDR1 MDHEN and CDR2 SYDVKM. This CDR3 has 16 residues. Trimming stripped 4 bases from V and 3 bases from J, with 15 bases between.

The V gene is TRBV5-4, the J gene TRBJ2-1, with D perhaps TRBD1 (5 bases). Trimming left V 0 bases short and J 0 bases short, with 7 bases between. The germline V gene encodes CDR1 SGHNT and CDR2 YYREEE (reference sequence). The CDR3 loop spans 15 amino acids. CDR3 DNA sequence: TGTGCCAGCAGCTTGGGGGGCTTCTCCTACAATGAGCAGTTCTTC. It codes for CASSLGGFSYNEQFF.

V and J are TRBV13 and TRBJ2-1; 14 bases agree with TRBD2. This CDR3 region has 19 residues. Germline V gene sequence: CDR1 PRHDT, CDR2 FYEKMQ (reference sequence). V lost 3 bases, J lost 1 base, and 8 bases stayed unmatched. The CDR3 sequence: CASSFTGLAGEVSYNEQFF. In DNA, the CDR3 is TGTGCCAGCAGCTTCACGGGACTAGCGGGAGAAGTTTCCTACAATGAGCAGTTCTTC. Full variable domain (remainder filled in from reference TRBV13 and TRBJ2-1): AAGVIQSPRHLIKEKRETATLKCYPIPRHDTVYWYQQGPGQDPQFLISFYEKMQSDKGSIPDRFSAQQFSDYHSELNMSSLELGDSALYFCASSFTGLAGEVSYNEQFFGPGTRLTVL.

The rearrangement links TRBV12-3 or TRBV12-4 to TRBJ2-7; weak D call: TRBD2 (6 bases). This CDR3 region has 12 residues. Trimming removed 6 bases from V and 3 bases from J, with 9 bases in between. CDR3 bases: TGTGCCAGCAGCCACGGGGGCTACGAGCAGTACTTC. Translation gives CASSHGGYEQYF.

The rearrangement joins TRBV6-1 to TRBJ1-1; the match to TRBD1 covers 7 bases. Germline V CDR1 and CDR2: MNHNS, SASEGT. The CDR3 runs to 13 residues. Unmatched junction bases numbered 7, after V lost 1 base and J lost 11 bases. The CDR3 nucleotides are TGTGCCAGCAGTGAAGTACCAGGGGGGTGGGCTTTCTTT. Protein: CASSEVPGGWAFF.

The table lists this clone with a few counts. The chain uses TRBV6-5 and TRBJ2-2, with D possibly being TRBD1 (6 bases). CDR1 MNHEY and CDR2 SVGAGI come from the germline V gene. The CDR3 runs 14 residues. V was trimmed by 5 bases and J by 9 bases, leaving 16 bases between them. The DNA for the CDR3 is TGTGCCAGCAGTCGGGACACGGTCGAGCGGGAGCTGTTTTTT. Protein product: CASSRDTVERELFF.

This clone was counted once. V usage is TRBV6-5 and J usage is TRBJ1-5; 9 nucleotides line up with TRBD1. CDR3 length: 15 residues. V was clipped by 6 bases and J by 3 bases; unmatched bases: 6. Germline CDR1 is MNHEY and CDR2 is SVGAGI. CDR3 region: CASRLTGGYNQPQHF. The CDR3 DNA follows: TGTGCCAGCAGGCTGACAGGGGGTTACAATCAGCCCCAGCATTTT.